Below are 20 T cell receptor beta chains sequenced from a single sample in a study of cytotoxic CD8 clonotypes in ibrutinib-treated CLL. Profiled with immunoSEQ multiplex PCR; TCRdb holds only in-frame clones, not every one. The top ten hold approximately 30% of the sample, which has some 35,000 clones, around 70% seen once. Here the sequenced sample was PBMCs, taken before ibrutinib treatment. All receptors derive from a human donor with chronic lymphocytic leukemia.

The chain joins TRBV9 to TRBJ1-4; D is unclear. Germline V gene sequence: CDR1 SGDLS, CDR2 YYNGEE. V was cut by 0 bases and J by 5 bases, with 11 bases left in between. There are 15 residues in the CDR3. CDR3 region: CASSVDVSGNEKLFF. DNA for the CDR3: TGTGCCAGCAGCGTAGATGTCTCCGGGAATGAAAAACTGTTTTTT.

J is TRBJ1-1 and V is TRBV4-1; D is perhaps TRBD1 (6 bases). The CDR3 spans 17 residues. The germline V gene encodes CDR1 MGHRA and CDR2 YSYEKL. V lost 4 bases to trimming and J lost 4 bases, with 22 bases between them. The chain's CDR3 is CASSLEGGILDATEAFF. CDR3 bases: TGCGCCAGCAGCCTCGAGGGGGGGATCCTGGATGCCACTGAAGCTTTCTTT.

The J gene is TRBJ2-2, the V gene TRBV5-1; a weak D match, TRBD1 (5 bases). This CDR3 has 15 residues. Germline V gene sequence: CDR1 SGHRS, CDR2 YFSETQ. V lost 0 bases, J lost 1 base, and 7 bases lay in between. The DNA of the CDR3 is TGCGCCAGCAGCTTGGCCCAGGGGAACACCGGGGAGCTGTTTTTT. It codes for CASSLAQGNTGELFF.

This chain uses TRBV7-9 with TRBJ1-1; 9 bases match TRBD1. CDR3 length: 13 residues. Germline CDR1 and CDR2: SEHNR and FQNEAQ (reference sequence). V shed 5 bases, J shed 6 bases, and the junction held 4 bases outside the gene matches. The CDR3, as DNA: TGTGCCAGCAGCCCACAGGGGGCCGCTGAAGCTTTCTTT. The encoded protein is CASSPQGAAEAFF. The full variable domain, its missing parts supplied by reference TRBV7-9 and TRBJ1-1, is DTGVSQNPRHKITKRGQNVTFRCDPISEHNRLYWYRQTLGQGPEFLTYFQNEAQLEKSRLLSDRFSAERPKGSFSTLEIQRTEQGDSAMYLCASSPQGAAEAFFGQGTRLTVV.

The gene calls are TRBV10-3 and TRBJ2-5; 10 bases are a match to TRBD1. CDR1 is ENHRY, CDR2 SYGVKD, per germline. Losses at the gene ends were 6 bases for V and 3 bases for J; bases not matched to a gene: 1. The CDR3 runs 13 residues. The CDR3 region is CAIRGTGEETQYF. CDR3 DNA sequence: TGTGCCATCAGAGGGACAGGGGAAGAGACCCAGTACTTC.

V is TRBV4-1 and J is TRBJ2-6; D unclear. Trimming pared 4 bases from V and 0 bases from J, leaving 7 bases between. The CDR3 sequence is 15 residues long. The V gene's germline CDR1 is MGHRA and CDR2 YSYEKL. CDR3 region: CASSRWSSGANVLTF. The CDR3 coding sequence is TGCGCCAGCAGCCGGTGGAGCTCTGGGGCCAACGTCCTGACTTTC.

The CDR3 DNA reads TGCGCCAGCAGCTTGGGAGGGCGCAGCCAGTATTTT. Translated: CASSLGGRSQYF. The rearrangement joins TRBV5-1 to TRBJ2-3; possible D gene TRBD2, 5 bases. V dropped 0 bases and J dropped 12 bases, with 11 bases sitting between them. CDR1 and CDR2 from the germline V gene are SGHRS and YFSETQ. This CDR3 region has 12 residues.

CDR3: CASRYRPGTTYEQYF. The CDR3 DNA is TGTGCAAGTCGCTATCGCCCCGGGACAACCTACGAGCAGTACTTC. The chain recombines TRBV12-2 with TRBJ2-7; the table names TRBD1, a call not compared with the DNA. TRBV12-2 is a listed pseudogene. The CDR3 extends over 15 amino acids.

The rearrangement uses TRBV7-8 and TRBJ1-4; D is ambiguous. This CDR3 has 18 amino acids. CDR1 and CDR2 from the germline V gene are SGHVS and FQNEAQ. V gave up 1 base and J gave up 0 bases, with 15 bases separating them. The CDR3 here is CASSLVGSQLSTNEKLFF. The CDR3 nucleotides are TGTGCCAGCAGCTTAGTTGGGAGCCAACTTTCAACTAATGAAAAACTGTTTTTT.

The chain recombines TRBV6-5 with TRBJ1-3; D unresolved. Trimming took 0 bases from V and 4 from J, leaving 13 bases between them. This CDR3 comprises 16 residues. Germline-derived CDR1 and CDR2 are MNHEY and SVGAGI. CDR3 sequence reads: CASSYSRGSVGNTIYF. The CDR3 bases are TGTGCCAGCAGTTACTCGAGAGGTTCGGTGGGAAACACCATATATTTT.

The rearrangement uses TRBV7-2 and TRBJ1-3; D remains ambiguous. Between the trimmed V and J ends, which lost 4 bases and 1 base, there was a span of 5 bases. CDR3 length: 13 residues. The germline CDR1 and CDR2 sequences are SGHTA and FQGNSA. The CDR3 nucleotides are TGTGCCAGCAGCTCCCAATCTGGAAACACCATATATTTT. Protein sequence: CASSSQSGNTIYF.

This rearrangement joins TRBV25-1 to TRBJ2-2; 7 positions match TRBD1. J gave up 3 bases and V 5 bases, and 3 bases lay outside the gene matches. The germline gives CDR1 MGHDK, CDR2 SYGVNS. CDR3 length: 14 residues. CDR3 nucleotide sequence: TGTGCCAGCAGTCATCAGGGGGACACCGGGGAGCTGTTTTTT. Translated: CASSHQGDTGELFF.

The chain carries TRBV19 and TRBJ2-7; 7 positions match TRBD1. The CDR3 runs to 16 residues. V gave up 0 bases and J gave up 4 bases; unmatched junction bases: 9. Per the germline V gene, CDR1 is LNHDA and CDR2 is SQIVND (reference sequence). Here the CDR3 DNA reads TGTGCCAGTAGTATAGACTTAAAGACAGGGAAATACGAGCAGTACTTC. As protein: CASSIDLKTGKYEQYF.

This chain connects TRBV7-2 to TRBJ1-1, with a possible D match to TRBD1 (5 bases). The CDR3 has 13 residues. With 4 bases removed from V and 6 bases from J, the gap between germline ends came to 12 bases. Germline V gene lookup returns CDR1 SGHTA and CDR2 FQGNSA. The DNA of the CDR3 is TGTGCCAGCAGCTACGCTCAGGGTTCTGAAGCTTTCTTT. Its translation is CASSYAQGSEAFF.

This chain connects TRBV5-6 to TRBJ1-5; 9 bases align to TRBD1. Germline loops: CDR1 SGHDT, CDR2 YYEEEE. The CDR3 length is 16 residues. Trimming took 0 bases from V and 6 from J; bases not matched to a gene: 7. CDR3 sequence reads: CASSLAGPTGGQPQHF. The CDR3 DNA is TGTGCCAGCAGCTTGGCCGGACCGACAGGGGGTCAGCCCCAGCATTTT.

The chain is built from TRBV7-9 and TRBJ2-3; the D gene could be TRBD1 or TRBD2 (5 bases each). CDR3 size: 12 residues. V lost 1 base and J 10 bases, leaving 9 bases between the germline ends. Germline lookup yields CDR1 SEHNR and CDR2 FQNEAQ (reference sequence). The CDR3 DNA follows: TGTGCCAGCAGCTTAGGTAGGGACGCGCAGTATTTT. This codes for CASSLGRDAQYF. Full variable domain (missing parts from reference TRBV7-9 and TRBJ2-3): DTGVSQNPRHKITKRGQNVTFRCDPISEHNRLYWYRQTLGQGPEFLTYFQNEAQLEKSRLLSDRFSAERPKGSFSTLEIQRTEQGDSAMYLCASSLGRDAQYFGPGTRLTVL.

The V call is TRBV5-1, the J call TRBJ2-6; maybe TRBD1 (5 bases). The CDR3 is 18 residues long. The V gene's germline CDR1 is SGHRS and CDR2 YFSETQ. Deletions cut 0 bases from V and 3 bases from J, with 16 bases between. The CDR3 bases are TGCGCCAGCAGCTTGGGACAGAGAATGCTTTTTGGGGCCAACGTCCTGACTTTC. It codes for CASSLGQRMLFGANVLTF. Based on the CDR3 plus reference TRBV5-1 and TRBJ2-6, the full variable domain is KAGVTQTPRYLIKTRGQQVTLSCSPISGHRSVSWYQQTPGQGLQFLFEYFSETQRNKGNFPGRFSGRQFSNSRSEMNVSTLELGDSALYLCASSLGQRMLFGANVLTFGAGSRLTVL.

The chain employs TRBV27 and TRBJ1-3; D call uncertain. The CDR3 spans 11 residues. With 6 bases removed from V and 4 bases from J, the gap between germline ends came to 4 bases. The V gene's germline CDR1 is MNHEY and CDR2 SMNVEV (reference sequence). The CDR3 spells CASRLGNTIYF. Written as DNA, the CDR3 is TGTGCCAGCAGGCTGGGAAACACCATATATTTT.

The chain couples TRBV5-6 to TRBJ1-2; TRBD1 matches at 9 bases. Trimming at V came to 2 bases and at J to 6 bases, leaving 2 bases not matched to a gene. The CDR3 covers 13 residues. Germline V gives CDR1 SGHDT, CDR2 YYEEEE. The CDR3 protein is CASSLQGAHGYTF. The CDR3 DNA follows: TGTGCCAGCAGCTTACAGGGGGCGCATGGCTACACCTTC.

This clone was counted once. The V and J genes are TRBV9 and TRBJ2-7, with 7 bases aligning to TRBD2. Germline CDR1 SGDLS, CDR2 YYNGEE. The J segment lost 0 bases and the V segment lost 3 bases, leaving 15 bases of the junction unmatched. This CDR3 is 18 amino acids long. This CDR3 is CASSAVIAGELSSYEQYF. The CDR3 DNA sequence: TGTGCCAGCAGCGCCGTGATAGCGGGCGAACTTAGCTCCTACGAGCAGTACTTC.